The next 29 T cell receptor beta chains were all read from a single sample in a study of blood T cell repertoires in COVID-19. Repertoires were generated with immunoSEQ multiplex PCR, while TCRdb's copy carries only in-frame clones and drops some. The sample lists under 300,000 clones, about 85% occurring once. Sequencing used peripheral blood. The receptor source for this set is a human donor in a cohort sampled during active COVID-19.

This chain uses TRBV7-9 with TRBJ2-5; 8 bases line up with TRBD2. V was clipped by 3 bases and J by 3 bases; unmatched bases: 9. The CDR3 has 16 amino acids. Germline loops: CDR1 SEHNR, CDR2 FQNEAQ (reference sequence). CDR3 in amino acids: CASSFAGTRAKETQYF. The DNA for the CDR3 is TGTGCCAGCAGCTTCGCCGGGACTAGAGCTAAAGAGACCCAGTACTTC.

The genes are TRBV30 and TRBJ2-5; D is ambiguous. Looked up from germline, CDR1 is GTSNPN and CDR2 is SVGIG (reference sequence). V lost 3 bases to trimming and J lost 7 bases, with 12 bases between them. This CDR3 comprises 12 residues. The CDR3 loop is CAWRIPSGTQYF. As DNA, the CDR3 is TGTGCCTGGAGGATCCCGTCAGGGACCCAGTACTTC. Supplemented by reference TRBV30 and TRBJ2-5, the full variable domain reads SQTIHQWPATLVQPVGSPLSLECTVEGTSNPNLYWYRQAAGRGLQLLFYSVGIGQISSEVPQNLSASRPQDRQFILSSKKLLLSDSGFYLCAWRIPSGTQYFGPGTRLLVL.

This chain joins TRBV2 and TRBJ2-2, with TRBD2 as a possible D gene (5 bases). CDR3 size: 15 residues. Germline CDR1 is SNHLY and CDR2 is FYNNEI. Deletions cut 4 bases from V and 2 bases from J, with 11 bases between. The CDR3 reads CASSVGGRNTGELFF. The DNA of the CDR3 is TGTGCCAGCAGTGTAGGTGGGAGAAACACCGGGGAGCTGTTTTTT. The full variable domain, its missing parts supplied by reference TRBV2 and TRBJ2-2, is EPEVTQTPSHQVTQMGQEVILRCVPISNHLYFYWYRQILGQKVEFLVSFYNNEISEKSEIFDDQFSVERPDGSNFTLKIRSTKLEDSAMYFCASSVGGRNTGELFFGEGSRLTVL.

This chain links TRBV10-1 with TRBJ1-5; 7 bases are a match to TRBD1. In germline, CDR1 is WNHNN, CDR2 SYGVQD (reference sequence). The CDR3 extends over 19 amino acids. V lost 6 bases, J lost 4 bases, and 21 bases stayed unmatched. In nucleotides, the CDR3 is TGCGCCAGCAGGGATCGCAATCCGGGACAGACATTTTTTAATCAGCCCCAGCATTTT. It codes for CASRDRNPGQTFFNQPQHF.

The chain links TRBV6-1 to TRBJ2-3, with TRBD2 as a possible D gene (5 bases). The CDR3 totals 15 residues. Looked up from germline, CDR1 is MNHNS and CDR2 is SASEGT. Between the trimmed V and J ends, which lost 6 bases and 4 bases, there was a span of 17 bases. Written as DNA, the CDR3 is TGTGCCAGCAGACCGTCCTCTTTGAGGGCAGATACGCAGTATTTT. This encodes CASRPSSLRADTQYF.

The chain links TRBV27 to TRBJ1-1; no definite D call. The CDR3 has 12 residues. V lost 8 bases and J 4 bases, leaving 11 bases between the germline ends. CDR1 is MNHEY and CDR2 is SMNVEV in the germline V gene (reference sequence). The CDR3 DNA reads TGTGCCAGCTCCAGAGGCGGCACTGAAGCTTTCTTT. Translated, it gives CASSRGGTEAFF.

The rearrangement uses TRBV7-8 and TRBJ2-7, with a possible D match to TRBD1 (6 bases). CDR3 size: 13 residues. Trimming removed 6 bases at V and 6 bases at J, with 15 bases between. Looked up from germline, CDR1 is SGHVS and CDR2 is FQNEAQ. The CDR3 sequence is CASRRVGAFEQYF. The CDR3 DNA reads TGTGCCAGCAGAAGGGTGGGGGCTTTCGAGCAGTACTTC.

J is TRBJ1-6 and V is TRBV5-1; no clear D gene. The CDR3 is made up of 12 amino acids. CDR1 and CDR2 (germline): SGHRS, YFSETQ. Trimming removed 4 bases from V and 10 bases from J, with 9 bases in between. CDR3 DNA sequence: TGCGCCAGCAGCGCGGGTGGCTCACCCCTCCACTTT. The encoded protein is CASSAGGSPLHF. Filled out from reference TRBV5-1 and TRBJ1-6, the complete variable domain reads KAGVTQTPRYLIKTRGQQVTLSCSPISGHRSVSWYQQTPGQGLQFLFEYFSETQRNKGNFPGRFSGRQFSNSRSEMNVSTLELGDSALYLCASSAGGSPLHFGNGTRLTVT.

In this sample, this clone turned up once. This chain uses TRBV28 with TRBJ1-5; D remains ambiguous. The CDR3 is 14 residues long. The V gene lost 7 bases and the J gene lost 2 bases, with 12 bases spanning the gap. From germline, CDR1 is MDHEN and CDR2 SYDVKM. CDR3 in amino acids: CASTLPGGNQPQHF. CDR3 coding DNA: TGTGCCAGCACCCTGCCCGGAGGCAATCAGCCCCAGCATTTT.

A single count supports this clone. This chain uses TRBV6-4 with TRBJ2-3; 8 bases agree with TRBD1. CDR1 and CDR2 (germline): MRHNA, SNTAGT. CDR3 length: 15 residues. With 8 bases clipped from V and 3 bases from J, the junction kept 10 bases outside the gene matches. CDR3 loop: CASGNRGLWTDTQYF. DNA of the CDR3: TGTGCCAGCGGGAACAGGGGGTTGTGGACAGATACGCAGTATTTT.

The chain is built from TRBV29-1 and TRBJ1-3; TRBD1 might be the D (6 bases). The germline V and J ends were trimmed by 4 bases and 0 bases, with 16 bases remaining between them. The CDR3 totals 16 residues. Per germline, CDR1 SQVTM and CDR2 ANQGSEA. The CDR3 loop is CSVGGTGGRSGNTIYF. The CDR3 DNA sequence: TGCAGCGTTGGGGGGACGGGGGGCCGCTCTGGAAACACCATATATTTT. Supplemented by reference TRBV29-1 and TRBJ1-3, the full variable domain reads SAVISQKPSRDICQRGTSLTIQCQVDSQVTMMFWYRQQPGQSLTLIATANQGSEATYESGFVIDKFPISRPNLTFSTLTVSNMSPEDSSIYLCSVGGTGGRSGNTIYFGEGSWLTVV.

This clone has only one observation. The chain employs TRBV28 and TRBJ1-2; 9 bases are shared with TRBD1. Germline V gene sequence: CDR1 MDHEN, CDR2 SYDVKM. The CDR3 contains 16 residues. The V gene end was trimmed by 11 bases and the J gene end by 7 bases; junction bases not matched to a gene: 20. The CDR3 is CAVDRGPGQGSSGYTF. Written as DNA, the CDR3 is TGTGCCGTAGATAGGGGTCCGGGACAGGGTAGTAGTGGCTACACCTTC.

The chain uses TRBV28 and TRBJ1-1; D uncertain. V gave up 7 bases and J gave up 11 bases, with 23 bases separating them. Germline V gives CDR1 MDHEN, CDR2 SYDVKM. This CDR3 comprises 14 residues. CDR3 DNA: TGTGCCAGCACCTATCCCGCGGGAGCGCGAGAGGCTTTCTTT. Translated, it gives CASTYPAGAREAFF.

The rearrangement joins TRBV27 to TRBJ2-5, with D possibly being TRBD2 (5 bases). The CDR3 totals 15 residues. Germline loops: CDR1 MNHEY, CDR2 SMNVEV (reference sequence). With 4 bases removed from V and 3 bases from J, the gap between germline ends came to 15 bases. CDR3 sequence (DNA): TGTGCCAGCAGTTCCCAAGCGGCCGGAAAAGAGACCCAGTACTTC. This gives the protein CASSSQAAGKETQYF.

The chain couples TRBV5-1 to TRBJ1-6; D remains unclear. The CDR3 is 15 amino acids. Germline V gene sequence: CDR1 SGHRS, CDR2 YFSETQ. V gave up 0 bases and J gave up 7 bases, with 11 bases separating them. CDR3 DNA sequence: TGCGCCAGCAGCTTGGCCGGGTCCAAGAATTCACCCCTCCACTTT. As protein: CASSLAGSKNSPLHF.

The V call is TRBV4-2, the J call TRBJ2-7; tentatively, D is TRBD2 (5 bases). V was cut by 4 bases and J by 4 bases, with 8 bases left in between. The CDR3 covers 12 residues. Germline CDR1 LGHNA, CDR2 YNFKEQ. The DNA of the CDR3 is TGTGCCAGCAGCCGGGGAGAGTACGAGCAGTACTTC. It yields the protein CASSRGEYEQYF.

V and J are TRBV6-6 and TRBJ2-7; possible D gene TRBD2, 5 bases. This CDR3 has 14 amino acids. V lost 7 bases and J lost 7, with 20 bases in between. From germline, CDR1 is MNHNY and CDR2 SVGAGI (reference sequence). The chain's CDR3 is CASNPAQTREEQYF. DNA of the CDR3: TGTGCCAGCAACCCGGCACAGACTCGGGAAGAGCAGTACTTC.

The V and J genes are TRBV7-2 and TRBJ1-1; D perhaps matches TRBD1 (6 bases). Germline CDR1 SGHTA, CDR2 FQGNSA. V lost 1 base and J 9 bases, leaving 12 bases between the germline ends. CDR3 size: 13 residues. The CDR3 here is CASSLDGGSKAFF. The CDR3 DNA is TGTGCCAGCAGCTTAGATGGGGGCTCGAAAGCTTTCTTT.

J is TRBJ2-1 and V is TRBV7-7; 9 bases line up with TRBD1. CDR3 size: 15 residues. From germline, CDR1 is SSHAT and CDR2 FNYEAQ (reference sequence). V trimming: 1 base; J trimming: 7 bases; junction bases outside the gene matches: 5. CDR3 residues: CASSLGDRVGNEQFF. CDR3 sequence (DNA): TGTGCCAGCAGCTTAGGGGACAGGGTCGGTAATGAGCAGTTCTTC.

The chain uses TRBV20-1 and TRBJ2-3; 8 bases are a match to TRBD2. This CDR3 spans 11 amino acids. CDR1 and CDR2 from the germline V gene are DFQATT and SNEGSKA (reference sequence). CDR3 loop: CIIGRADTQYF. The DNA of the CDR3 is TGCATAATCGGGAGGGCAGATACGCAGTATTTT.

The chain recombines TRBV28 with TRBJ2-7; possible D gene TRBD1, 5 bases. The CDR3 totals 14 residues. V dropped 4 bases and J dropped 6 bases, with 16 bases sitting between them. The germline V gene encodes CDR1 MDHEN and CDR2 SYDVKM. In DNA, the CDR3 is TGTGCCAGCAGTTGTTACGGTCAGGGTTGCGAGCAGTACTTC. Its protein product is CASSCYGQGCEQYF.

Many counts were recorded for this clone. The sample holds other DNA sequences that translate to the same CDR3. The chain has TRBV4-1 and TRBJ2-7; 10 positions match TRBD2. This CDR3 has 16 residues. Germline V gene lookup returns CDR1 MGHRA and CDR2 YSYEKL. Trimming took 1 base from V and 1 from J; bases not matched to a gene: 4. The CDR3 region is CASSQVVAGGSYEQYF. In DNA, the CDR3 is TGCGCCAGCAGCCAAGTCGTAGCGGGAGGTTCCTACGAGCAGTACTTC.

V usage is TRBV19 and J usage is TRBJ2-7; maybe TRBD2 (5 bases). CDR3 length: 15 amino acids. V was shortened by 6 bases and J by 0 bases, with 15 bases between the two germline ends. The germline V gene encodes CDR1 LNHDA and CDR2 SQIVND (reference sequence). This CDR3 reads CASRNSGLNSYEQYF. In DNA, the CDR3 is TGTGCCAGTAGGAATTCAGGACTCAACTCCTACGAGCAGTACTTC.

CDR3 nucleotide sequence: TGTGCCAGCAGCCAAGAACAGGGGGCGGGTTGGGATGAGCAGTTCTTC. The encoded protein is CASSQEQGAGWDEQFF. The genes are TRBV4-2 and TRBJ2-1, with 9 bases fitting TRBD1. Germline V gene lookup returns CDR1 LGHNA and CDR2 YNFKEQ. The CDR3 sequence is 16 residues long. With V trimmed by 0 bases and J by 8 bases, 8 bases remained unmatched.

J is TRBJ2-1 and V is TRBV5-1; TRBD2 matches 16 bases. Germline V lookup: CDR1 SGHRS, CDR2 YFSETQ. With 2 bases clipped from V and 10 bases from J, the junction kept 6 bases outside the gene matches. CDR3 length: 16 amino acids. The CDR3 nucleotides are TGCGCCAGCAGCTTCGGAGGGACTAGCGGGGGGGTGGAGCAGTTCTTC. Protein product: CASSFGGTSGGVEQFF.

The V gene is TRBV27, the J gene TRBJ1-2; 9 bases are a match to TRBD1. The CDR3 is 14 amino acids. V trimming: 3 bases; J trimming: 8 bases; junction bases outside the gene matches: 7. Germline loops: CDR1 MNHEY, CDR2 SMNVEV (reference sequence). In DNA, the CDR3 is TGTGCCAGCAGTTTCTCACAGGGGGCATCGGGCTACACCTTC. It encodes CASSFSQGASGYTF.

The chain combines TRBV12-3 or TRBV12-4 with TRBJ2-7, with D unresolved. The ends were cut back, 2 bases at V and 4 bases at J, with 3 bases in the middle. The CDR3 consists of 11 residues. The DNA of the CDR3 is TGTGCCAGCAGTTTACTATACGAGCAGTACTTC. Protein product: CASSLLYEQYF.

J is TRBJ2-5 and V is TRBV11-2, with a weak D call TRBD1 (6 bases). Germline V CDR1 and CDR2: SGHAT, FQNNGV. The CDR3 runs to 13 residues. V lost 5 bases and J 4 bases, leaving 11 bases between the germline ends. The CDR3 nucleotides are TGTGCCAGCAGCCCAACCAGGGGAGAGACCCAGTACTTC. Its translation: CASSPTRGETQYF.

The chain joins TRBV6-5 to TRBJ1-2; 9 positions agree with TRBD1. This CDR3 has 14 residues. From germline, CDR1 is MNHEY and CDR2 SVGAGI. Trimming at V came to 7 bases and at J to 8 bases, leaving 11 bases not matched to a gene. This CDR3 reads CASKTDRGEGGYTF. The CDR3, as DNA: TGTGCCAGCAAGACGGACAGGGGCGAGGGGGGCTACACCTTC.